This TCR beta chain was observed in a study of cytomegalovirus exposure and HLA in healthy donors. Germline V gene data show CDR1 as MNHEY and CDR2 as SVGAGI. The CDR3 consists of 13 residues. The ends lost 5 bases at V and 3 bases at J; junction bases unmatched: 1. As concerns this clone: Its target is unknown.

Use of 60 Vbeta and 13 Jbeta primers characterized the PCR. Only in-frame clones appear in the TCRdb table, and some are missing; sequencing was by immunoSEQ multiplex PCR. This table holds 100,000 to 150,000 clones, about 81% found once. General study points: When analyzed later, a missense DCLRE1C variant was found to be linked to TCR beta V- and J-gene trimming. Researchers reported from a later analysis that most CMV-associated TCR beta chains appeared HLA-restricted. As immune exposure information, only CMV serostatus was available.

The material sequenced was PBMCs. V and J are TRBV6-5 and TRBJ2-7; TRBD1 matches at 10 bases. This clonotype originated in a woman aged 25 to 39 in good health and CMV-seronegative. This CDR3 is CASSRDRGYEQYF. CDR3 in DNA: TGTGCCAGCAGTCGGGACAGGGGCTACGAGCAGTACTTC.